This T cell receptor beta chain was captured by sequencing in a study of T cell changes during pregnancy in multiple sclerosis (dated by TCRdb to between 2017 and 2020). In terms of the full investigation: In women with multiple sclerosis, the researchers looked at how the T cell repertoire shifted as pregnancy progressed.

Trimming at the junction amounts to 3 bases on V and 1 base on J, and the germline ends lie 6 bases apart. CDR1 SNHLY and CDR2 FYNNEI were looked up in the germline V gene. Measured from the cysteine to the phenylalanine, the CDR3 is 13 residues long. The read is trimmed to its CDR3 DNA, 39 bases read in frame from base 1. Regarding this clone: No antigen is known for it. The input lacks base qualities; no much larger clone sits a single base away.

To prepare the library, the immunoSEQ multiplex PCR assay was applied. TCRdb mirrors the immuneACCESS table, restricted to in-frame sequences. Some clones are absent from its copies; in checked studies, under half trace to an unresolved V gene, and the reason for the others is unknown. This sample has about 75,000 clones in its table, and about 93% of those were observed once. The ten largest account for about 0.45% of the sample. This sequence was found in a female donor with multiple sclerosis, enrolled in a pregnancy study. The rearranged segments are TRBV2 and TRBJ1-1, and the D gene may be TRBD1, 6 bases matching. The sequences come from CD4+ T cells from peripheral blood mononuclear cells, collected before pregnancy. The base sequence is TGTGCCAGCAGTGACAGGGGGAACACTGAAGCTTTCTTT. The encoded protein is CASSDRGNTEAFF. Reference TRBV2 and TRBJ1-1 proteins supply the regions before and after the CDR3; the full variable domain is: EPEVTQTPSHQVTQMGQEVILRCVPISNHLYFYWYRQILGQKVEFLVSFYNNEISEKSEIFDDQFSVERPDGSNFTLKIRSTKLEDSAMYFCASSDRGNTEAFFGQGTRLTVV.